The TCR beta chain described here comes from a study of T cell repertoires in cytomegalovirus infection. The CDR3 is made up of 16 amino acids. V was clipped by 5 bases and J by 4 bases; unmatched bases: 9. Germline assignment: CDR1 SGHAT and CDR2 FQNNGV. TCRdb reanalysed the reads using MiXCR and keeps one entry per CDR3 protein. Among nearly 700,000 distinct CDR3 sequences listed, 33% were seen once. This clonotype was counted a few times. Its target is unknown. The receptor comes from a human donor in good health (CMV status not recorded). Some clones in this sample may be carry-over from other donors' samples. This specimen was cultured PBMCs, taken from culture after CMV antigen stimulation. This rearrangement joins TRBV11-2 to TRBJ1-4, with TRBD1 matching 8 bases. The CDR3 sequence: CASSKDRVGFNEKLFF. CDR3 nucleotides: TGTGCCAGCAGCAAGGACAGGGTGGGGTTTAATGAAAAACTGTTTTTT.